Presented here are 27 T cell receptor beta chains from one specimen sequenced in a study of T cell changes during pregnancy in multiple sclerosis. Measured with immunoSEQ multiplex PCR; TCRdb has only the in-frame clones, and not every one. This sample has approximately 80,000 clones; about 94% occur once, and the top ten carry approximately 0.7%. The sequencing used peripheral blood, collected in the second trimester of pregnancy. The receptor set was obtained from a female donor in good health, enrolled as a control in a pregnancy study.

The V gene is TRBV9, the J gene TRBJ1-2, with a tentative D call TRBD1 (5 bases). Between the trimmed V and J ends, which lost 4 bases and 4 bases, there was a span of 11 bases. CDR3 length: 13 residues. The germline V gene has CDR1 SGDLS and CDR2 YYNGEE. Here the CDR3 DNA reads TGTGCCAGCAGCCACGAAAGGGGCTATGGCTACACCTTC. This sequence encodes CASSHERGYGYTF.

V is TRBV11-2 and J is TRBJ1-3; D is unresolved. This CDR3 is built from 14 residues. Germline CDR1 is SGHAT and CDR2 is FQNNGV. With 2 bases removed from V and 0 bases from J, the gap between germline ends came to 5 bases. The CDR3 region has the DNA TGTGCCAGCAGCTTAACGAGCTCTGGAAACACCATATATTTT. Its translation: CASSLTSSGNTIYF.

This clone has only one observation. The chain combines TRBV29-1 with TRBJ2-5, with 7 positions matching TRBD1. The CDR3 totals 12 residues. Germline V lookup: CDR1 SQVTM, CDR2 ANQGSEA. V gave up 6 bases and J gave up 1 base; unmatched junction bases: 2. The CDR3 DNA is TGCAGCGTGGGACAGCCCCAAGAGACCCAGTACTTC. Protein sequence: CSVGQPQETQYF. Supplemented by reference TRBV29-1 and TRBJ2-5, the full variable domain reads SAVISQKPSRDICQRGTSLTIQCQVDSQVTMMFWYRQQPGQSLTLIATANQGSEATYESGFVIDKFPISRPNLTFSTLTVSNMSPEDSSIYLCSVGQPQETQYFGPGTRLLVL.

A remark on this clone: The junction departs from germline at one end; a sequencing error may be responsible. The chain combines TRBV7-7 with TRBJ2-5; TRBD2 matches 9 bases. The CDR3 covers 16 residues. The germline V gene encodes CDR1 SSHAT and CDR2 FNYEAQ (reference sequence). This CDR3 reads CASSLLAGERMETQYF. In DNA, the CDR3 is TGTGCTAGCAGCCTATTAGCGGGGGAACGGATGGAGACCCAGTACTTC.

This rearrangement joins TRBV9 to TRBJ2-3; a weak D match, TRBD2 (6 bases). Germline V lookup: CDR1 SGDLS, CDR2 YYNGEE. This CDR3 spans 15 amino acids. V lost 4 bases to trimming and J lost 0 bases, with 12 bases between them. DNA for the CDR3: TGTGCCAGCAGCCCACGGGGGTTCAGCACAGATACGCAGTATTTT. Translated: CASSPRGFSTDTQYF.

V gene TRBV5-1 combines with J gene TRBJ1-1, with D tentatively TRBD1 (5 bases). CDR3 size: 13 residues. The ends were cut back, 4 bases at V and 8 bases at J, with 15 bases in the middle. The germline CDR1 and CDR2 sequences are SGHRS and YFSETQ. The CDR3 DNA reads TGCGCCAGCAGCCTGGGGGGGGGTCTAGAAGCTTTCTTT. Protein product: CASSLGGGLEAFF. Together with reference TRBV5-1 and TRBJ1-1, the CDR3 gives the full variable domain: KAGVTQTPRYLIKTRGQQVTLSCSPISGHRSVSWYQQTPGQGLQFLFEYFSETQRNKGNFPGRFSGRQFSNSRSEMNVSTLELGDSALYLCASSLGGGLEAFFGQGTRLTVV.

V usage is TRBV5-1 and J usage is TRBJ2-5; no clear D gene. V lost 0 bases and J 3 bases, leaving 9 bases between the germline ends. Germline V gives CDR1 SGHRS, CDR2 YFSETQ. This CDR3 has 14 residues. The CDR3 nucleotides are TGCGCCAGCAGCTTGGAGTCTAGAAAAGAGACCCAGTACTTC. Its protein product is CASSLESRKETQYF.

The DNA for the CDR3 is TGTGCCAGCAGCTCCCGGACTAGCCGGAGCTCCTACAATGAGCAGTTCTTC. Its protein is CASSSRTSRSSYNEQFF. This chain joins TRBV7-2 and TRBJ2-1, with 8 bases matching TRBD2. Germline-derived CDR1 and CDR2 are SGHTA and FQGNSA. The CDR3 sequence is 17 residues long. The V and J ends lost 4 bases and 0 bases, in that order; junction bases with no gene match: 8.

The chain joins TRBV30 to TRBJ1-1, with 8 bases matching TRBD1. The trim removed 2 bases at V and 4 bases at J, leaving 6 bases unmatched. This CDR3 is built from 14 residues. CDR1 and CDR2 from the germline V gene are GTSNPN and SVGIG (reference sequence). Here the CDR3 reads CAWSNRGSGTEAFF. As DNA, the CDR3 is TGTGCCTGGAGTAACAGGGGGTCCGGCACTGAAGCTTTCTTT.

J is TRBJ2-1 and V is TRBV5-1; D possibly corresponds to TRBD1 (5 bases). This CDR3 contains 16 residues. V was cut by 0 bases and J by 0 bases, with 10 bases left in between. Germline V gives CDR1 SGHRS, CDR2 YFSETQ. CDR3 DNA sequence: TGCGCCAGCAGCTTGGCGACCAGGGTCTCCTACAATGAGCAGTTCTTC. It encodes CASSLATRVSYNEQFF.

The rearrangement links TRBV7-2 to TRBJ1-5, with TRBD1 matching over 8 bases. CDR3 length: 13 residues. Germline loops: CDR1 SGHTA, CDR2 FQGNSA. V shed 5 bases and J 7 bases; nucleotides not matched to a gene: 4. CDR3 sequence reads: CASSVDRDQPQHF. The CDR3 DNA follows: TGTGCCAGCAGCGTGGACAGGGACCAGCCCCAGCATTTT.

The chain recombines TRBV5-4 with TRBJ1-3, with 7 bases fitting TRBD1. After removal of 4 bases from V and 0 bases from J, the junction contained 7 bases not matched to a gene. The length of the CDR3 is 16 residues. Germline-derived CDR1 and CDR2 are SGHNT and YYREEE (reference sequence). The CDR3 DNA reads as TGTGCCAGCAGCCCGGGACAGCCCAGCTCTGGAAACACCATATATTTT. Translating gives CASSPGQPSSGNTIYF.

The chain joins TRBV30 to TRBJ2-7, with 9 nucleotides matching TRBD2. Germline V gene sequence: CDR1 GTSNPN, CDR2 SVGIG (reference sequence). The CDR3 covers 17 residues. With 0 bases clipped from V and 4 bases from J, the junction kept 13 bases outside the gene matches. The CDR3 nucleotides read TGTGCCTGGAGTGTACCCGCGGGGGGGCTTGTCGCGTACGAGCAGTACTTC. It is translated as CAWSVPAGGLVAYEQYF.

CDR3 bases: TGTGCCAGCAGTCGCTACACCGGGACAGGGAATTCACCCCTCCACTTT. Amino acids: CASSRYTGTGNSPLHF. The V call is TRBV27, the J call TRBJ1-6; TRBD1 matches 9 bases. CDR3 length: 16 residues. Losses at the gene ends were 5 bases for V and 7 bases for J; bases not matched to a gene: 9. Germline CDR1 and CDR2: MNHEY and SMNVEV (reference sequence).

CDR3 protein: CASSFQPLTGGGTDTQYF. The CDR3 DNA reads as TGTGCCAGCAGCTTTCAACCTCTGACAGGGGGTGGCACAGATACGCAGTATTTT. The V call is TRBV7-3, the J call TRBJ2-3; 9 bases line up with TRBD1. V lost 3 bases and J lost 1; bases outside the gene matches: 11. Per the germline V gene, CDR1 is SGHTA and CDR2 is FQGTGA. This CDR3 spans 18 amino acids.

This chain connects TRBV19 to TRBJ1-1, with unresolved D. The CDR3 loop spans 12 amino acids. Trimming took off 9 bases at V and 1 base at J, with 9 bases between the two ends. Germline assignment: CDR1 LNHDA and CDR2 SQIVND (reference sequence). The chain's CDR3 is CASRHENTEAFF. The CDR3 DNA reads as TGTGCCAGCCGACATGAGAACACTGAAGCTTTCTTT.

V gene TRBV27 combines with J gene TRBJ1-5; 9 nucleotides agree with TRBD1. V lost 4 bases and J lost 2; bases outside the gene matches: 6. CDR3 size: 16 residues. The germline V gene encodes CDR1 MNHEY and CDR2 SMNVEV (reference sequence). DNA for the CDR3: TGTGCCAGCAGTTATCTACAGGGGGCTGGCAATCAGCCCCAGCATTTT. Protein product: CASSYLQGAGNQPQHF.

V and J are TRBV19 and TRBJ2-2; maybe TRBD1 (5 bases). V lost 6 bases to trimming and J lost 4 bases, with 9 bases between them. The length of the CDR3 is 13 residues. Germline lookup yields CDR1 LNHDA and CDR2 SQIVND (reference sequence). CDR3 in amino acids: CASSPQGTGELFF. The CDR3 DNA is TGTGCCAGTAGCCCGCAGGGCACCGGGGAGCTGTTTTTT. The variable domain in full, completed from reference TRBV19 and TRBJ2-2, reads DGGITQSPKYLFRKEGQNVTLSCEQNLNHDAMYWYRQDPGQGLRLIYYSQIVNDFQKGDIAEGYSVSREKKESFPLTVTSAQKNPTAFYLCASSPQGTGELFFGEGSRLTVL.

The chain has TRBV5-1 and TRBJ2-5, with no clear D. V lost 0 bases and J 2 bases, leaving 5 bases between the germline ends. CDR1 is SGHRS and CDR2 is YFSETQ in the germline V gene. The CDR3 is 13 residues long. The CDR3 sequence: CASSLALQETQYF. The CDR3 DNA sequence: TGCGCCAGCAGCTTGGCCTTGCAAGAGACCCAGTACTTC.

This sequence joins TRBV19 and TRBJ2-7, with 8 nucleotides matching TRBD1. CDR1 and CDR2 (germline): LNHDA, SQIVND (reference sequence). This CDR3 has 14 amino acids. The J segment lost 7 bases and the V segment lost 1 base, leaving 6 bases of the junction unmatched. The CDR3 here is CASSIARGRGEQYF. CDR3 DNA: TGTGCCAGTAGTATAGCCAGGGGGCGTGGGGAGCAGTACTTC.

The chain is built from TRBV9 and TRBJ1-2, with 7 bases aligning to TRBD1. The V segment lost 5 bases and the J segment 5 bases; nucleotides outside the gene matches: 15. This CDR3 comprises 16 residues. Per germline, CDR1 SGDLS and CDR2 YYNGEE. CDR3 loop: CASRERDSGFGYGYTF. The CDR3 nucleotides are TGTGCCAGCAGAGAACGGGACAGCGGCTTCGGATATGGCTACACCTTC.

The DNA for the CDR3 is TGTGCCAGCAGCCCCGGAGGGGCAATATTCACTGAAGCTTTCTTT. Translating gives CASSPGGAIFTEAFF. The chain recombines TRBV11-2 with TRBJ1-1, with D perhaps TRBD1 (5 bases). The CDR3 runs 15 residues. V lost 5 bases, J lost 4 bases, and 17 bases lay in between. CDR1 and CDR2 (germline): SGHAT, FQNNGV.

This chain connects TRBV4-2 to TRBJ2-2; 16 nucleotides agree with TRBD2. The CDR3 contains 19 residues. Germline-derived CDR1 and CDR2 are LGHNA and YNFKEQ. Losses at the gene ends were 5 bases for V and 5 bases for J; bases not matched to a gene: 11. The CDR3 nucleotides read TGTGCCAGCAGCGATTTGGGACTAGCGGGGGGGCTTGGGACCGGGGAGCTGTTTTTT. Encoded protein: CASSDLGLAGGLGTGELFF.

The chain recombines TRBV10-3 with TRBJ2-7; TRBD1 matches at 8 bases. Germline lookup yields CDR1 ENHRY and CDR2 SYGVKD. The CDR3 totals 14 residues. The ends lost 4 bases at V and 2 bases at J; junction bases unmatched: 4. Here the CDR3 DNA reads TGTGCCATCAGTGCCGGACAGGGTGCCTACGAGCAGTACTTC. This translates into CAISAGQGAYEQYF.

The chain combines TRBV4-3 with TRBJ2-2, with a tentative D call TRBD1 (5 bases). Germline-derived CDR1 and CDR2 are LGHNA and YSLEER. V lost 0 bases and J lost 4, with 18 bases in between. The CDR3 covers 18 residues. DNA of the CDR3: TGCGCCAGCAGCCAAGATCGGGCAGGGCCGGATCGCACCGGGGAGCTGTTTTTT. This sequence encodes CASSQDRAGPDRTGELFF.

This clone was found once. This chain joins TRBV6-1 and TRBJ1-5, with 11 bases fitting TRBD1. Trimming took 4 bases from V and 2 from J; bases not matched to a gene: 1. Per the germline V gene, CDR1 is MNHNS and CDR2 is SASEGT. The CDR3 runs to 15 residues. The CDR3 region has the DNA TGTGCCAGCAGTGCGGACAGGGGGCGCAATCAGCCCCAGCATTTT. Its protein is CASSADRGRNQPQHF.

The CDR3 loop reads CSGHRLNTEAFF. CDR3 DNA: TGCAGCGGTCACAGATTGAACACTGAAGCTTTCTTT. This chain links TRBV29-1 with TRBJ1-1; D not certain. Germline V gene sequence: CDR1 SQVTM, CDR2 ANQGSEA. The ends were cut back, 7 bases at V and 0 bases at J, with 9 bases in the middle. This CDR3 contains 12 residues.